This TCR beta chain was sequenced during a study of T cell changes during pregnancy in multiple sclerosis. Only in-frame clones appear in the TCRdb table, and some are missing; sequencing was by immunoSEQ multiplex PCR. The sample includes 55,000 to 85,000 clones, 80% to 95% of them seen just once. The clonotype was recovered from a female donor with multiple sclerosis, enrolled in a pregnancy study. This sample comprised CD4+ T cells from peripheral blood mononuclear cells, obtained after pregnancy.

In DNA, the CDR3 is TGTGCCAGCAGCCGGGACAGGGGATACAATGAGCAGTTCTTC. Translating it yields CASSRDRGYNEQFF. The rearrangement joins TRBV5-4 to TRBJ2-1; TRBD1 agrees at 10 bases. The V gene end was trimmed by 4 bases and the J gene end by 4 bases; junction bases not matched to a gene: 2. CDR3 size: 14 residues. Germline V gene data show CDR1 as SGHNT and CDR2 as YYREEE (reference sequence).